The sequence of this TCR beta chain was determined in a study of blood T cell repertoires in COVID-19. Study summary: Samples representing acute and convalescent COVID-19 were sourced from the United States, Italy and Spain. PBMCs, B-cell-depleted T cells, or T cells were the source of the cDNA or gDNA that made up the material.

Per the authors' pipeline: Reference gene primer amplification gave nucleated cell count estimates. The method was immunoSEQ multiplex PCR; TCRdb's version includes in-frame clones alone and lacks a portion of them. Clone size and V and J calls were adopted from that table, with D and trimming inferred from the DNA. Counted here are about 190,000 clones, roughly nine tenths occurring once; the ten biggest clones make up around 1.1%. The ends lost 6 bases at V and 3 bases at J; junction bases unmatched: 3. The CDR3 consists of 14 residues. Germline lookup yields CDR1 SNHLY and CDR2 FYNNEI. The sequence came from a man younger than 45 with acute or convalescent COVID-19. Sequences were obtained from peripheral blood. This sequence joins TRBV2 and TRBJ2-3; TRBD2 aligns across 10 bases. The CDR3 is CASSLAGGTDTQYF. CDR3 bases: TGTGCCAGCAGCTTAGCGGGGGGTACAGATACGCAGTATTTT.